This T cell receptor (beta chain) was sequenced in a study of blood T cell repertoires in COVID-19. Some clones are missing from TCRdb's copy, which holds only in-frame ones; the method was immunoSEQ multiplex PCR. The data contain 230,000 or so clones, roughly 90% of them singletons. In germline, CDR1 is MNHEY, CDR2 SMNVEV (reference sequence). V was shortened by 3 bases and J by 2 bases, with 8 bases between the two germline ends. The CDR3 consists of 13 residues. The chain has TRBV27 and TRBJ2-7; a possible D gene is TRBD2 (6 bases). The source is a woman in her 40s with acute COVID-19. The specimen sequenced was PBMCs or T cells enriched from blood (not recorded which). The CDR3 is CASSFGGTYEQYF. In DNA, the CDR3 is TGTGCCAGCAGTTTCGGGGGAACCTACGAGCAGTACTTC.